The following is a TCR beta chain sequence with its context. The data stem from a study of T cells in tuberculosis. On the study more broadly: The T cells targeted glucose monomycolate, a mycobacterial lipid, via CD1B.

Using immunoSEQ multiplex PCR, the repertoire was profiled, and TCRdb retains in-frame clones only, with some absent. The table records approximately 100,000 clones, approximately 91% of them present only once. Thawed, overnight-rested PBMC were stained with GMM-loaded CD1B tetramer, viability dye and anti-CD3, then sorted. C32 glucose monomycolate from Rhodococcus equi was loaded onto the CD1B tetramers. The CDR3 runs 14 residues. Germline V gene lookup returns CDR1 SGHAT and CDR2 FQNNGV. The ends were cut back, 5 bases at V and 8 bases at J, with 16 bases in the middle. This clonotype was sampled from an adult woman with latent tuberculosis. The chain has TRBV11-2 and TRBJ1-5; no reliable D call. The sample taken for sequencing was CD1b-GMM tetramer-negative cells sorted from PBMCs. CDR3 DNA: TGTGCCAGCAGCCGAGGGCTCAGCGGCGAGCCCCAGCATTTT. This translates into CASSRGLSGEPQHF.